This T cell receptor (beta chain) stems from a study of chemoradiotherapy in HPV16-positive cancers. Whole-study results and caveats: During treatment, candidate HPV-specific clones and E7-related motifs expanded in tumor.

As concerns this clone: The antigen is undetermined.

This CDR3 comprises 17 residues. Germline assignment: CDR1 KGHSH and CDR2 LQKENI. V was clipped by 0 bases and J by 2 bases; unmatched bases: 5. Profiled with immunoSEQ multiplex PCR; TCRdb holds only in-frame clones, not every one. The repertoire consists of tens of thousands of clones, with approximately 93% occurring once and the leading ten covering approximately 18%. V and J are TRBV18 and TRBJ2-1; TRBD1 matches at 9 bases. The TCR comes from a human donor with HPV-associated anogenital cancer. Source: blood, taken from a patient who underwent chemoradiotherapy. Written as DNA, the CDR3 is TGTGCCAGCTCACCACCCATTTGGGACAGGGCCTACAATGAGCAGTTCTTC. As protein: CASSPPIWDRAYNEQFF.